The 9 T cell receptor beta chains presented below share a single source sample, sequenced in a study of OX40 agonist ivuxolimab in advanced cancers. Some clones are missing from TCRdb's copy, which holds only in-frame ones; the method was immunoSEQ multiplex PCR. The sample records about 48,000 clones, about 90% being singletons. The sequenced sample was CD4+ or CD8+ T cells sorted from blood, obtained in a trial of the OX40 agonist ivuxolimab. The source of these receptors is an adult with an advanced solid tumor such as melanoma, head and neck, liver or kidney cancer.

The CDR3 sequence is CASSLLAGEAYEQYF. Written as DNA, the CDR3 is TGTGCCAGCAGCTTACTAGCGGGGGAGGCCTACGAGCAGTACTTC. V and J are TRBV11-2 and TRBJ2-7; 10 bases agree with TRBD2. The CDR3 has 15 amino acids. V was clipped by 2 bases and J by 2 bases; unmatched bases: 3. The germline V gene encodes CDR1 SGHAT and CDR2 FQNNGV.

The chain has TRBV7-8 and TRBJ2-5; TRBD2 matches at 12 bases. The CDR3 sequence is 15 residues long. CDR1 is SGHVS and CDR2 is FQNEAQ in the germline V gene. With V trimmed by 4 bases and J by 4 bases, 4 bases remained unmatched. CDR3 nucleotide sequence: TGTGCCAGCAGCTCAGGACTAGCGGGGAGAGAGACCCAGTACTTC. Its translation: CASSSGLAGRETQYF.

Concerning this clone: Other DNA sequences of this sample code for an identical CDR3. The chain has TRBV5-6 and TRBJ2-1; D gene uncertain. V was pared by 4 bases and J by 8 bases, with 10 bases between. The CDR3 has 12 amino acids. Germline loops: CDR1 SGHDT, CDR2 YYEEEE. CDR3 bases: TGTGCCAGCAGCCTAGTAGGCGATGAGCAGTTCTTC. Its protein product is CASSLVGDEQFF.

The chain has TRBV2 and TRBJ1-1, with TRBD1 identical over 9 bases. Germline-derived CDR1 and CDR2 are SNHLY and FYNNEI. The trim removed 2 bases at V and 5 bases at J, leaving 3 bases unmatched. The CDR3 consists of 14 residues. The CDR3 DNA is TGTGCCAGCAGTGAAACAGGGGGCCAGACTGAAGCTTTCTTT. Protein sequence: CASSETGGQTEAFF. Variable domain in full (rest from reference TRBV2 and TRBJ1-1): EPEVTQTPSHQVTQMGQEVILRCVPISNHLYFYWYRQILGQKVEFLVSFYNNEISEKSEIFDDQFSVERPDGSNFTLKIRSTKLEDSAMYFCASSETGGQTEAFFGQGTRLTVV.

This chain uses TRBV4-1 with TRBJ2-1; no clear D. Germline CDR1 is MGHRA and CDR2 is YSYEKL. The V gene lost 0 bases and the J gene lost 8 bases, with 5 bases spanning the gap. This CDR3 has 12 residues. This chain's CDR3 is CASSQDGYEQFF. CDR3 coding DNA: TGCGCCAGCAGCCAAGATGGGTATGAGCAGTTCTTC.

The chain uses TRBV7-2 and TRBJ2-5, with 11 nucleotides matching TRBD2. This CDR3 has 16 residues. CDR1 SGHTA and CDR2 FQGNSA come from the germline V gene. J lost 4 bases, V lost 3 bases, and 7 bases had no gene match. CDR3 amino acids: CASSFSGTSGGETQYF. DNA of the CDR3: TGTGCCAGCAGCTTCTCTGGGACTAGCGGAGGAGAGACCCAGTACTTC.

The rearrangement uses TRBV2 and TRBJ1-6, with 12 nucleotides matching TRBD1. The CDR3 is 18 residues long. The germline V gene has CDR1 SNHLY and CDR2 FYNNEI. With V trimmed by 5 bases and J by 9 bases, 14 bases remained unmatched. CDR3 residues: CASSLPGQGAPRGSPLHF. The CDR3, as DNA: TGTGCCAGCAGTCTCCCGGGACAGGGGGCGCCCCGGGGTTCACCCCTCCACTTT.

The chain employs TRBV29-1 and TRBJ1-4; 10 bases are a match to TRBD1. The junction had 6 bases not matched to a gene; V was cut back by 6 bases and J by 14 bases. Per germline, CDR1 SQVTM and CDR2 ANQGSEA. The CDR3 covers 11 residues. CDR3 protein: CSVPEGQGLFF. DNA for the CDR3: TGCAGCGTCCCGGAGGGACAGGGGCTGTTTTTT.

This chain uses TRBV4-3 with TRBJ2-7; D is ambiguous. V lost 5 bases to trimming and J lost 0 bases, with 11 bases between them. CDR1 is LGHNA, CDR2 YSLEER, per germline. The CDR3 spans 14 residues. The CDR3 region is CASSKTTFSYEQYF. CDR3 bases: TGCGCCAGCAGCAAGACGACATTCTCCTACGAGCAGTACTTC.